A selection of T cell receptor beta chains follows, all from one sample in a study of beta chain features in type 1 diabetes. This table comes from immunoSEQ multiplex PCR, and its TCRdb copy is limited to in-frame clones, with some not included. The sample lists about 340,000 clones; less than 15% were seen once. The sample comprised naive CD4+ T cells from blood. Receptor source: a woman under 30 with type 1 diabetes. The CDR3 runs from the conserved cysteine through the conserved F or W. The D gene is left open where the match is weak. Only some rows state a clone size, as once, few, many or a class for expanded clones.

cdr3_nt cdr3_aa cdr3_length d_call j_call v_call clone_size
TGTGCCAGTAGTATAGAGGGACGGGGACTTGGAGAGCAGTTCTTC CASSIEGRGLGEQFF 15 - TRBJ2-1 TRBV19 few
TGTGCCAGCCGGACCACAGGCAACACTGAAGCTTTCTTT CASRTTGNTEAFF 13 - TRBJ1-1 TRBV2 -
TGTGCCACCAGCAGAGACCGGGACAGCCGCACCGGGGAGCTGTTTTTT CATSRDRDSRTGELFF 16 TRBD1 TRBJ2-2 TRBV15 few
TGTGCCAGCAGGTGGGGGGGAGATACGCAGTATTTT CASRWGGDTQYF 12 TRBD2 TRBJ2-3 TRBV5-6 -
TGTGCCAGCAGCTTCGAGGGGCTCAGGGGGCCAGATACGCAGTATTTT CASSFEGLRGPDTQYF 16 TRBD1 TRBJ2-3 TRBV11-2 few
TGTGCCAGCAGCCAAGCCCTCTACTCTGGGGCCAACGTCCTGACTTTC CASSQALYSGANVLTF 16 - TRBJ2-6 TRBV7-9 few
TGCGCCAGCAGCTTAGGACAGGCCCGGGACAATGAGCAGTTCTTC CASSLGQARDNEQFF 15 TRBD1 TRBJ2-1 TRBV5-1 few
TGCGCCAGCAGCTGGGGTGAGGGGGCTACTGAAGCTTTCTTT CASSWGEGATEAFF 14 TRBD1 TRBJ1-1 TRBV5-1 few
TGTGCCAGCAGCTTGGGGCTAGCGGGACTCACAGATACGCAGTATTTT CASSLGLAGLTDTQYF 16 TRBD2 TRBJ2-3 TRBV5-4 -
TGTGCCAGCAGCTTCGACAGGGGGGGAGGAAACACCATATATTTT CASSFDRGGGNTIYF 15 TRBD1 TRBJ1-3 TRBV9 -
TGTGCCAGCAGCGTAGGACAGGGGAGGAATGAGCAGTTCTTC CASSVGQGRNEQFF 14 TRBD1 TRBJ2-1 TRBV9 -
TGCGCCAGCAGCCACCAGGCCAGGGGCACAGATACGCAGTATTTT CASSHQARGTDTQYF 15 - TRBJ2-3 TRBV4-1 few
TGTGCCAGCAGCTTGGACGGGAGGGACCTCACAGATACGCAGTATTTT CASSLDGRDLTDTQYF 16 TRBD2 TRBJ2-3 TRBV5-4 -
TGTGCCTGGAGTTTACAGGAAACTAGCACAGATACGCAGTATTTT CAWSLQETSTDTQYF 15 - TRBJ2-3 TRBV30 few
TGTGCCAGCAGCACCGGGGCCGGGACAGGGCTTGGCTACGAGCAGTACTTC CASSTGAGTGLGYEQYF 17 TRBD1 TRBJ2-7 TRBV5-8 -
TGTGCCATCAGTGAGCGGGAACAGCCCCAGCATTTT CAISEREQPQHF 12 - TRBJ1-5 TRBV10-3 few
TGTGCCAGCACCCTCTCTGGACAGGGGGACACTGAAGCTTTCTTT CASTLSGQGDTEAFF 15 TRBD1 TRBJ1-1 TRBV6-6 few
TGCGCCAGCAGCCCACGGCCCGAGACAGGGACCTACGAGCAGTACTTC CASSPRPETGTYEQYF 16 TRBD1 TRBJ2-7 TRBV5-1 few